A single sample gave rise to the 30 T cell receptor beta chains below, sequenced in a study of early T cells in non-severe SARS-CoV-2 infection. TCRdb reprocessed the 5' RACE reads via MiXCR and lists one record per CDR3 protein. The data show more than 85,000 distinct CDR3 sequences, approximately 17% seen once. The specimen sequenced was whole blood. Receptor source: an adult who was a healthcare worker with PCR-confirmed SARS-CoV-2 infection or an uninfected control (not recorded which).

The V and J genes are TRBV7-6 and TRBJ2-2, with a weak D call TRBD1 (5 bases). The ends were cut back, 5 bases at V and 7 bases at J, with 14 bases in the middle. This CDR3 spans 14 amino acids. Looked up from germline, CDR1 is SGHVS and CDR2 is FNYEAQ. The CDR3 is CASSPGWGIGELFF. The CDR3 nucleotides read TGTGCCAGCAGCCCAGGGTGGGGCATCGGGGAGCTGTTTTTT.

The chain carries TRBV6-2 or TRBV6-3 and TRBJ2-7, with D hard to call. Germline loops: CDR1 MNHEY, CDR2 SVGEGT. V was pared by 6 bases and J by 2 bases, with 11 bases between. This CDR3 region has 13 residues. The CDR3: CASSPADTYEQYF. DNA for the CDR3: TGTGCCAGCAGCCCAGCCGACACCTACGAGCAGTACTTC.

This clonotype was detected many times. The chain is built from TRBV10-3 and TRBJ1-5; 7 nucleotides line up with TRBD1. V was clipped by 8 bases and J by 4 bases; unmatched bases: 5. The CDR3 extends over 13 amino acids. Germline loops: CDR1 ENHRY, CDR2 SYGVKD. The CDR3 DNA is TGTGCCATCGACCGGGACAGAAATCAGCCCCAGCATTTT. This codes for CAIDRDRNQPQHF.

About this clonotype itself: Possible read error: a much larger clone is one base away. The chain joins TRBV12-3 or TRBV12-4 to TRBJ2-3, with 11 positions matching TRBD2. The CDR3 consists of 15 residues. CDR3 residues: CASRHSGRGTVTQYF. The CDR3 nucleotides are TGTGCCAGCAGGCATAGCGGGAGGGGCACAGTTACGCAGTATTTT.

This clonotype has a handful of counts. The genes are TRBV5-1 and TRBJ2-2; 8 bases map to TRBD1. Germline V gene lookup returns CDR1 SGHRS and CDR2 YFSETQ. V shed 2 bases and J 4 bases; nucleotides not matched to a gene: 4. CDR3 length equals 15 residues. The chain's CDR3 is CASSFPRGRTGELFF. The CDR3 nucleotides are TGCGCCAGCAGCTTTCCCAGGGGGCGCACCGGGGAGCTGTTTTTT.

The V call is TRBV7-8, the J call TRBJ2-7; D is perhaps TRBD1 (6 bases). Germline V gene sequence: CDR1 SGHVS, CDR2 FQNEAQ. Trimming took 2 bases from V and 6 from J, leaving 14 bases between them. This CDR3 has 14 residues. This CDR3 reads CASSLNRDPPEQYF. As DNA, the CDR3 is TGTGCCAGCAGCTTAAACAGGGACCCTCCCGAGCAGTACTTC.

The table lists this clonotype with a few counts. The chain uses TRBV4-3 and TRBJ2-1, with D maybe TRBD2 (6 bases). Trimming shortened V by 1 base and J by 9 bases, and 13 bases separated the two germline ends. CDR3 length: 14 residues. The germline V gene has CDR1 LGHNA and CDR2 YSLEER. The CDR3 region has the DNA TGCGCCAGCAGCCAAGTTCGGGAGATTGGTGAGCAGTTCTTC. Its protein is CASSQVREIGEQFF.

This sequence joins TRBV12-3 or TRBV12-4 and TRBJ2-1, with a tentative D call TRBD2 (6 bases). The CDR3 covers 12 residues. V lost 7 bases, J lost 8 bases, and 12 bases lay in between. In nucleotides, the CDR3 is TGTGCCAGCAACGTAGGGGAGGATGAGCAGTTCTTC. Amino acids: CASNVGEDEQFF.

This clonotype was found many times. The chain couples TRBV19 to TRBJ1-2; D is undetermined. The CDR3 covers 14 residues. Germline CDR1 and CDR2: LNHDA and SQIVND (reference sequence). Trimming pared 3 bases from V and 5 bases from J, leaving 13 bases between. CDR3 in amino acids: CASSMAAERYGYTF. CDR3 sequence (DNA): TGTGCCAGTAGTATGGCGGCAGAACGGTATGGCTACACCTTC.

This chain links TRBV7-8 with TRBJ2-1; possibly TRBD1 for D (6 bases). The V gene lost 1 base and the J gene lost 9 bases, with 19 bases spanning the gap. The germline CDR1 and CDR2 sequences are SGHVS and FQNEAQ. The CDR3 extends over 16 amino acids. CDR3 DNA sequence: TGTGCCAGCAGCTTAGTAGGGGGACAATATATGAGTGAGCAGTTCTTC. It specifies CASSLVGGQYMSEQFF.

This clonotype turned up a few times. The J gene is TRBJ1-1, the V gene TRBV7-9; 8 bases line up with TRBD1. J lost 6 bases, V lost 7 bases, and 16 bases had no gene match. The CDR3 is made up of 16 amino acids. Germline loops: CDR1 SEHNR, CDR2 FQNEAQ (reference sequence). The CDR3 sequence: CASTQGYGQGAAEAFF. In nucleotides, the CDR3 is TGTGCCAGCACCCAGGGGTACGGGCAGGGGGCCGCTGAAGCTTTCTTT.

V gene TRBV24-1 combines with J gene TRBJ2-3; 10 bases match TRBD2. The CDR3 runs 16 residues. Germline CDR1 is KGHDR and CDR2 is SFDVKD. Trimming took 8 bases from V and 2 from J; bases not matched to a gene: 9. In nucleotides, the CDR3 is TGTGCCACCACCAGCGGGGGGGCTCAGACCACAGATACGCAGTATTTT. Amino acid sequence: CATTSGGAQTTDTQYF.

The genes are TRBV29-1 and TRBJ2-7, with 8 bases aligning to TRBD2. V shed 7 bases and J 3 bases; nucleotides not matched to a gene: 8. CDR3 length equals 13 residues. The V gene's germline CDR1 is SQVTM and CDR2 ANQGSEA. The chain's CDR3 is CSAAGGVVYEQYF. CDR3 DNA sequence: TGCAGCGCCGCCGGGGGGGTGGTCTACGAGCAGTACTTC.

The chain is built from TRBV6-1 and TRBJ2-1; D not resolved. Per germline, CDR1 MNHNS and CDR2 SASEGT. This CDR3 comprises 12 residues. Trimming left V 10 bases short and J 9 bases short, with 16 bases between. The CDR3 DNA reads TGTGCCACCTCAGAAGCTTATCCTGAGCAGTTCTTC. It codes for CATSEAYPEQFF.

This clonotype appeared a few times. The chain combines TRBV28 with TRBJ2-7; 10 bases agree with TRBD1. Germline CDR1 MDHEN, CDR2 SYDVKM. J gave up 3 bases and V 5 bases, and 4 bases lay outside the gene matches. The CDR3 sequence is 14 residues long. CDR3 bases: TGTGCCAGCAGTCGGGACAGGGGCCACTACGAGCAGTACTTC. Its translation is CASSRDRGHYEQYF. Variable domain in full (rest from reference TRBV28 and TRBJ2-7): DVKVTQSSRYLVKRTGEKVFLECVQDMDHENMFWYRQDPGLGLRLIYFSYDVKMKEKGDIPEGYSVSREKKERFSLILESASTNQTSMYLCASSRDRGHYEQYFGPGTRLTVT.

There are a few counts of this clonotype. The V gene is TRBV13, the J gene TRBJ2-2; TRBD1 aligns across 7 bases. The V segment lost 5 bases and the J segment 4 bases; nucleotides outside the gene matches: 7. Per germline, CDR1 PRHDT and CDR2 FYEKMQ (reference sequence). This CDR3 contains 15 residues. The CDR3 loop is CASSLGQLSTGELFF. CDR3 bases: TGTGCCAGCAGCCTGGGACAGTTATCCACCGGGGAGCTGTTTTTT.

This clonotype was detected many times. The V gene is TRBV7-8, the J gene TRBJ2-1; 9 bases map to TRBD2. The V and J ends lost 0 bases and 5 bases, in that order; junction bases with no gene match: 5. The CDR3 runs 16 residues. The germline V gene encodes CDR1 SGHVS and CDR2 FQNEAQ. The CDR3 reads CASSLAWVAGDNEQFF. The CDR3, as DNA: TGTGCCAGCAGCTTAGCGTGGGTAGCGGGGGACAATGAGCAGTTCTTC.

V is TRBV10-3 and J is TRBJ2-7; 8 bases line up with TRBD1. There are 14 residues in the CDR3. The germline gives CDR1 ENHRY, CDR2 SYGVKD. Trimming cost V 6 bases and J 2 bases; bases outside gene matches: 6. The CDR3 nucleotides read TGTGCCATCAGCCGACAGGGGTTGGCCTACGAGCAGTACTTC. Translated, it gives CAISRQGLAYEQYF.

This chain connects TRBV6-2 or TRBV6-3 to TRBJ1-1; unclear D gene. Trimming stripped 8 bases from V and 5 bases from J, with 15 bases between. Germline V lookup: CDR1 MNHEY, CDR2 SVGEGT. This CDR3 has 13 residues. CDR3 sequence reads: CASASDERTEAFF. The CDR3 coding sequence is TGTGCCAGCGCATCGGACGAGAGGACTGAAGCTTTCTTT.

The genes are TRBV12-3 or TRBV12-4 and TRBJ2-7; either TRBD1 or TRBD2 may supply D (5 bases each). V was cut by 2 bases and J by 2 bases, with 19 bases left in between. The CDR3 has 17 residues. The DNA of the CDR3 is TGTGCCAGCAGTTTACTCCCCAGTTACCGAGGGGCCTACGAGCAGTACTTC. Protein product: CASSLLPSYRGAYEQYF.

The V call is TRBV20-1, the J call TRBJ2-3; 13 bases are shared with TRBD2. CDR3 length equals 16 residues. In germline, CDR1 is DFQATT, CDR2 SNEGSKA (reference sequence). With V trimmed by 3 bases and J by 6 bases, 9 bases remained unmatched. CDR3 DNA: TGCAGTGCTAGCTGGGGGACTAGCGGGATTAGGGATACGCAGTATTTT. Translation: CSASWGTSGIRDTQYF.

The V gene is TRBV28, the J gene TRBJ2-1; D is undetermined. This CDR3 has 17 amino acids. The V and J ends lost 1 base and 0 bases respectively, with 13 bases between them. Per germline, CDR1 MDHEN and CDR2 SYDVKM. The CDR3 DNA reads as TGTGCCAGCAGTTTATCCTCAAAACGGTCCTCCTACAATGAGCAGTTCTTC. Its translation: CASSLSSKRSSYNEQFF.

The CDR3 spells CASSPKHSYNEQFF. The CDR3 coding sequence is TGTGCCAGCTCACCTAAACACTCATACAATGAGCAGTTCTTC. This chain connects TRBV18 to TRBJ2-1; D is undetermined. Trimming stripped 3 bases from V and 4 bases from J, with 10 bases between. The germline CDR1 and CDR2 sequences are KGHSH and LQKENI. The CDR3 is made up of 14 amino acids.

This clonotype was found many times. The rearrangement uses TRBV20-1 and TRBJ2-4; D may be TRBD1 (5 bases). CDR3 length: 12 residues. The germline gives CDR1 DFQATT, CDR2 SNEGSKA (reference sequence). The V and J ends lost 3 bases and 7 bases respectively, with 10 bases between them. The CDR3 DNA follows: TGCAGTGCTAGGGCGACAGATAACATTCAGTACTTC. This gives the protein CSARATDNIQYF.

This rearrangement joins TRBV9 to TRBJ2-7; 7 bases line up with TRBD2. From germline, CDR1 is SGDLS and CDR2 YYNGEE. This CDR3 comprises 15 residues. V lost 3 bases, J lost 0 bases, and 6 bases stayed unmatched. The CDR3 is CASSGGTTNSYEQYF. The CDR3, as DNA: TGTGCCAGCAGCGGGGGGACTACCAACTCCTACGAGCAGTACTTC.

This clonotype came up a few times. The rearrangement links TRBV20-1 to TRBJ1-1; TRBD1 aligns across 7 bases. CDR3 length: 15 amino acids. V lost 3 bases, J lost 5 bases, and 12 bases stayed unmatched. Germline CDR1 and CDR2: DFQATT and SNEGSKA (reference sequence). The CDR3 is CSARAGGQVDTEAFF. As DNA, the CDR3 is TGCAGTGCTAGGGCCGGAGGACAGGTTGATACTGAAGCTTTCTTT.

The chain has TRBV28 and TRBJ2-7; unclear D gene. Germline lookup yields CDR1 MDHEN and CDR2 SYDVKM. The CDR3 covers 17 residues. V was cut by 4 bases and J by 4 bases, with 23 bases left in between. This chain's CDR3 is CASSSSSNRAKSYEQYF. The CDR3 DNA sequence: TGTGCCAGCAGTTCAAGCTCCAACCGGGCCAAGTCTTACGAGCAGTACTTC.

In its sample, this clonotype was seen many times. The V gene is TRBV20-1, the J gene TRBJ2-5, with D tentatively TRBD2 (6 bases). CDR3 length: 16 residues. The germline V gene encodes CDR1 DFQATT and CDR2 SNEGSKA (reference sequence). V shed 3 bases and J shed 0 bases, with 17 bases lying between them. This CDR3 reads CSARAPGTPNQETQYF. The CDR3 region has the DNA TGCAGTGCTAGGGCCCCCGGGACTCCGAACCAAGAGACCCAGTACTTC.

The chain recombines TRBV27 with TRBJ2-3; 9 bases agree with TRBD1. V lost 4 bases and J lost 2; bases outside the gene matches: 10. The length of the CDR3 is 17 residues. The germline V gene has CDR1 MNHEY and CDR2 SMNVEV (reference sequence). The CDR3 spells CASSSTGGSFPTDTQYF. The CDR3 nucleotides are TGTGCCAGCAGTTCAACAGGGGGCTCCTTCCCCACAGATACGCAGTATTTT.

This sequence joins TRBV27 and TRBJ2-7; 9 nucleotides align to TRBD2. The V gene end was trimmed by 5 bases and the J gene end by 2 bases; junction bases not matched to a gene: 10. Germline V gene lookup returns CDR1 MNHEY and CDR2 SMNVEV (reference sequence). CDR3 length equals 16 residues. The CDR3 protein is CASSPPLAGKAYEQYF. CDR3 bases: TGTGCCAGCAGTCCACCCCTAGCGGGAAAAGCCTACGAGCAGTACTTC.